A selection of T cell receptor beta chains follows, all from one sample in a study of CD8+ T cells in alopecia areata. Sequencing used immunoSEQ multiplex PCR; TCRdb keeps in-frame clones, though not all of them. This table has about 160,000 clones, about 89% appearing once. Material: CD8+ T cells sorted from blood, obtained at week 0. The receptors were gathered from a human donor with alopecia areata. Each CDR3 is given with its conserved first and last residue. Each record gives: CDR3 DNA, CDR3 protein, D gene, clone size, J gene, V gene. D genes are given only for firm matches. Rows give clone size only sometimes, using once, few, many, or a class for an expanded clone.

TGCAGCGTTGATACCGATTCTCAGCGGGAGCCGGATGAGCAGTTCTTC CSVDTDSQREPDEQFF TRBD2 few TRBJ2-1 TRBV29-1
TGCGCCAGCAGCCTTTCCGAGGGGGGTAACACTGAAGCTTTCTTT CASSLSEGGNTEAFF . . TRBJ1-1 TRBV4-1
TGTGCCACCAGCAGAGATCCGGGATCGGGTAATGAGCAGTTCTTC CATSRDPGSGNEQFF . . TRBJ2-1 TRBV15
TGTGCCAGCAGCTTAGGGTACGCAGCCGCAACTAATGAAAAACTGTTTTTT CASSLGYAAATNEKLFF . . TRBJ1-4 TRBV7-9
TGCAGCGTTGAGGGTGAGATTAACGTCTCCTACAATGAGCAGTTCTTC CSVEGEINVSYNEQFF . . TRBJ2-1 TRBV29-1
TGTGCCTGGAGTACGAATGGTGAGCAGTTCTTC CAWSTNGEQFF . . TRBJ2-1 TRBV30
TGTGCCAGCAGCTCGGACAGGGGAGCCCCCCTCCACTTT CASSSDRGAPLHF TRBD1 . TRBJ1-6 TRBV5-4
TGTGCCAGCATGGTGGGGGATGAGCAGTTCTTC CASMVGDEQFF . . TRBJ2-1 TRBV6-6
TGTGCCAGCAGTGACTCTGTGTTCCTAGCGGGGACCAATGAGCAGTTCTTC CASSDSVFLAGTNEQFF TRBD2 . TRBJ2-1 TRBV6-4
TGTGCCAGCAGCCCCCCCGGGACCGCTTCCCAGTTCTTC CASSPPGTASQFF . . TRBJ2-1 TRBV7-9
TGTGCCAGCAGCCCCACGATTAACTACGAGCAGTACTTC CASSPTINYEQYF . . TRBJ2-7 TRBV7-9
TGCGCCAGCAGCGATTTTAACACCGGGGAGCTGTTTTTT CASSDFNTGELFF . . TRBJ2-2 TRBV5-1
TGTGCCAGCAGCCCTCACCCAGGGGGGACAGGGGAAGAGACCCAGTACTTC CASSPHPGGTGEETQYF TRBD1 . TRBJ2-5 TRBV11-2
TGCGCCAGCAGCCCTCGAATTGCGGGAGAACAAGAGCAGTACTTC CASSPRIAGEQEQYF TRBD2 . TRBJ2-7 TRBV4-1
TGTGCCAGCTGGCGAAGGGGTAATGGCTACACCTTC CASWRRGNGYTF . . TRBJ1-2 TRBV5-4
TGTGCCAGCAGTATGACTAGTTCCCTTGGGAATGAGCAGTTCTTC CASSMTSSLGNEQFF . few TRBJ2-1 TRBV27